This T cell receptor beta chain was sequenced for a study of shared clonotypes between healthy human individuals. Produced via immunoSEQ multiplex PCR; TCRdb's table is partial and in-frame only. The repertoire holds about 680,000 clones, with less than 80% as singletons. Trimming shortened V by 6 bases and J by 7 bases, and 15 bases separated the two germline ends. CDR3 size: 13 residues. The germline CDR1 and CDR2 sequences are LNHDA and SQIVND (reference sequence). This clone was observed a handful of times. The chain uses TRBV19 and TRBJ1-2; D is ambiguous. Sequencing was performed on memory CD4+ T cells sorted from blood. Subset described: CD45RA-negative fraction. The sequence was obtained from a woman aged 25 to 39 in good health. CDR3 region: CASSPSGSGGYTF. CDR3 DNA sequence: TGTGCCAGTAGCCCGAGTGGGAGTGGTGGCTACACCTTC.